The entry below describes one T cell receptor (beta chain). Its specificity is not known. These data come from a study of monozygotic twins with inflammatory bowel disease. UMIs were attached via template switching, each with a 6-nucleotide sample barcode. For each CDR3 protein, TCRdb gives one entry from its re-call of the 5' RACE reads, without DNA. The data include a few hundred thousand distinct CDR3 sequences; the top ten clones carry less than 2%. Every single donor had an approximately 2.5 ml blood sample drawn. Germline CDR1 and CDR2: SGHNT and YYREEE (reference sequence). This CDR3 has 16 amino acids. Study-wide points: No single strong signal or clonotype associated with IBD was supported. The co-twins with IBD showed lower TCRbeta diversity (inverse Simpson) than their healthy siblings.

This clonotype was sampled from a human donor with ulcerative colitis or Crohn's disease, or a healthy co-twin of an affected twin (not recorded which). The sequenced sample was blood. This chain connects TRBV5-4 to TRBJ2-5; the D call from TCRdb, TRBD2, cannot be confirmed without DNA. The CDR3 loop reads CASSPGGLGVRETQYF.